This record concerns one TCR beta chain sequence. Antigen unknown. The sample belongs to a study of T cell responses to AZD1222 COVID-19 vaccine. The assay was immunoSEQ multiplex PCR, and TCRdb's table has in-frame clones only and misses some. The sample contains around 130,000 clones, around 85% of which appear only once. Study-wide points: Spike-spanning, vaccine-associated CD4 TCRs were dominant at 160-218 and 743-854. Repertoire samples came only from after the peak T cell response. Reportedly, nearly half of unique spike TCRs recognized epitopes outside B.1.351/B.1.1.7 mutations. Baseline serostatus was positive in only a handful of AZD1222 recipients.

CDR1 and CDR2 from the germline V gene are SGDLS and YYNGEE. The ends were cut back, 3 bases at V and 0 bases at J, with 9 bases in the middle. The CDR3 consists of 14 residues. The chain has TRBV9 and TRBJ1-1, with a possible D match to TRBD1 (5 bases). This sequence originates from an adult in good health. Sequenced material: peripheral blood, taken on day 0 of AZD1222 vaccination. Written as DNA, the CDR3 is TGTGCCAGCAGCGCGGGGGGAGTGAACACTGAAGCTTTCTTT. Its protein is CASSAGGVNTEAFF.